The T cell receptor (beta chain) described here comes from a study of ipilimumab plus nivolumab after autologous stem cell transplantation. Study background: Patients received a median of roughly five ipilimumab and about 8 nivolumab doses. Study observations and caveats: TCR repertoire, Treg phenotype and gut microbiota reportedly support more study of this approach.

TCRdb's table, derived via immunoSEQ multiplex PCR, lists solely in-frame clones and lacks some. The table lists tens of thousands of clones, under 85% of them singletons. Ipilimumab, 1 mg/kg, started 14 to 28 days after autologous transplant. This CDR3 has 15 amino acids. J was trimmed by 4 bases and V by 5 bases; bases with no gene match: 9. Germline CDR1 reads SGHTA; CDR2 reads FQGNSA. Points on this clone: Its antigen is unidentified.

The chain employs TRBV7-2 and TRBJ2-7; TRBD1 matches 9 bases. The sample consisted of PBMCs, taken in a trial of ipilimumab plus nivolumab as post-transplant consolidation. This TCR was recovered from a male donor with diffuse large B-cell lymphoma. CDR3 sequence reads: CASSLPGQGLYEQYF. CDR3 bases: TGTGCCAGCAGCCTCCCGGGACAGGGACTATACGAGCAGTACTTC.